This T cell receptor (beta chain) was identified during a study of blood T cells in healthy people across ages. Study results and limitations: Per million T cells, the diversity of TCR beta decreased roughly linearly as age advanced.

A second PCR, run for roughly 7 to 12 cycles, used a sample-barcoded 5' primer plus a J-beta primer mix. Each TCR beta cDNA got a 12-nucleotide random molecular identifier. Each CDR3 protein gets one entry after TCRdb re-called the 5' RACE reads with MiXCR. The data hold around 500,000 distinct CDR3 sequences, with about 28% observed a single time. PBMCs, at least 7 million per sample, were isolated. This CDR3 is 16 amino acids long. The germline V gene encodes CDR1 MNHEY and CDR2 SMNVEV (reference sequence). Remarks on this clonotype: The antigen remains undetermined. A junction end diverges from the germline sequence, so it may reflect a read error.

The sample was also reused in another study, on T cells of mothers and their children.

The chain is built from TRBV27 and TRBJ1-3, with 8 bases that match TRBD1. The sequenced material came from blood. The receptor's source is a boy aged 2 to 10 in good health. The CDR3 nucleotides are TGTGCCAGCAGTAACCACTCGACAGGGGCTGGAGACACCATATATTTT. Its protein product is CASSNHSTGAGDTIYF.